The next 13 T cell receptor beta chains were all read from a single sample in a study of blood T cell repertoires in COVID-19. Sequencing used immunoSEQ multiplex PCR; TCRdb keeps in-frame clones, though not all of them. This sample carries roughly 120,000 clones, around 85% of them seen once, and the ten largest clones take about 2.3%. Sample: peripheral blood. These receptors were obtained from a middle-aged man with acute or convalescent COVID-19.

The V and J genes are TRBV18 and TRBJ1-3; 8 positions match TRBD1. The CDR3 runs 16 residues. Germline V gene sequence: CDR1 KGHSH, CDR2 LQKENI. The J segment lost 0 bases and the V segment lost 3 bases, leaving 4 bases of the junction unmatched. The DNA for the CDR3 is TGTGCCAGCTCACCTGGGACAGGCAACTCTGGAAACACCATATATTTT. Residues: CASSPGTGNSGNTIYF.

The chain has TRBV7-7 and TRBJ2-1, with D maybe TRBD2 (5 bases). V was shortened by 5 bases and J by 5 bases, with 19 bases between the two germline ends. CDR1 is SSHAT, CDR2 FNYEAQ, per germline (reference sequence). There are 16 residues in the CDR3. Here the CDR3 reads CASSPSGLGSNNEQFF. DNA of the CDR3: TGTGCCAGCAGCCCTAGTGGACTGGGTTCAAACAATGAGCAGTTCTTC.

This rearrangement joins TRBV7-6 to TRBJ1-3; D ambiguous. Trimming pared 5 bases from V and 6 bases from J, leaving 26 bases between. Germline CDR1 reads SGHVS; CDR2 reads FNYEAQ. The CDR3 length is 18 residues. CDR3 DNA sequence: TGTGCCAGCAGCAAAGGGAGGGTACACGGCTCTCTGGAAAACACCATATATTTT. Residues: CASSKGRVHGSLENTIYF.

V is TRBV7-8 and J is TRBJ1-4, with D tentatively TRBD1 (5 bases). Germline V gives CDR1 SGHVS, CDR2 FQNEAQ. The CDR3 has 14 residues. The V and J ends lost 6 bases and 3 bases respectively, with 11 bases between them. For the CDR3, the DNA is TGTGCCAGCAGTCTCGGACAAGCTAATGAAAAACTGTTTTTT. This encodes CASSLGQANEKLFF.

This clone occurred a few times. The chain is built from TRBV19 and TRBJ2-5, with D maybe TRBD2 (5 bases). The CDR3 spans 13 residues. The ends were cut back, 6 bases at V and 4 bases at J, with 12 bases in the middle. CDR1 is LNHDA and CDR2 is SQIVND in the germline V gene (reference sequence). The CDR3: CASSWETGETQYF. CDR3 DNA: TGTGCCAGTAGCTGGGAGACGGGAGAGACCCAGTACTTC.

V and J are TRBV5-4 and TRBJ1-1; TRBD1 aligns across 8 bases. V was pared by 10 bases and J by 2 bases, with 10 bases of the junction left unmatched. CDR1 and CDR2 (germline): SGHNT, YYREEE (reference sequence). The CDR3 length is 14 residues. CDR3 nucleotide sequence: TGTGCCCGTCCAGGGGGCCCTGATAACACTGAAGCTTTCTTT. Its protein is CARPGGPDNTEAFF.

This chain links TRBV5-4 with TRBJ2-2; 12 nucleotides align to TRBD2. Germline V gives CDR1 SGHNT, CDR2 YYREEE (reference sequence). V shed 9 bases and J 2 bases; nucleotides not matched to a gene: 8. The length of the CDR3 is 16 residues. CDR3 protein: CATLAGGPFNTGELFF. The CDR3 DNA reads TGTGCCACCCTAGCGGGAGGGCCGTTCAACACCGGGGAGCTGTTTTTT. The full variable domain, rest sourced from reference TRBV5-4 and TRBJ2-2, is ETGVTQSPTHLIKTRGQQVTLRCSSQSGHNTVSWYQQALGQGPQFIFQYYREEENGRGNFPPRFSGLQFPNYSSELNVNALELDDSALYLCATLAGGPFNTGELFFGEGSRLTVL.

The count of this clone is one. The chain recombines TRBV19 with TRBJ1-2; 8 nucleotides align to TRBD1. This CDR3 contains 13 residues. Germline-derived CDR1 and CDR2 are LNHDA and SQIVND (reference sequence). V was clipped by 6 bases and J by 5 bases; unmatched bases: 5. CDR3 coding DNA: TGTGCCAGTAGCCCCCGGGACAGGTATGGCTACACCTTC. It yields the protein CASSPRDRYGYTF.

The chain uses TRBV28 and TRBJ1-2, with unresolved D. Germline values: CDR1 MDHEN, CDR2 SYDVKM. The CDR3 extends over 17 amino acids. Trimming removed 7 bases at V and 4 bases at J, with 25 bases between. CDR3 residues: CASTPNQGREGSYGYTF. The DNA of the CDR3 is TGTGCCAGCACTCCGAATCAAGGGCGGGAGGGCTCCTATGGCTACACCTTC.

The chain combines TRBV5-1 with TRBJ2-3, with 8 bases fitting TRBD1. Trimming took 3 bases from V and 5 from J; bases not matched to a gene: 8. This CDR3 is 15 amino acids long. The germline V gene encodes CDR1 SGHRS and CDR2 YFSETQ. This chain's CDR3 is CASSSRQGTLDTQYF. The DNA of the CDR3 is TGCGCCAGCAGCTCTAGACAGGGGACTTTAGATACGCAGTATTTT.

A few counts support this clone. The rearrangement uses TRBV2 and TRBJ1-2, with no clear D. Germline assignment: CDR1 SNHLY and CDR2 FYNNEI. This CDR3 has 13 amino acids. The V end lost 4 bases, the J end lost 2 bases, and 8 bases lay between the germline ends. This CDR3 is CASSGLGNYGYTF. For the CDR3, the DNA is TGTGCCAGCAGTGGGCTCGGGAACTATGGCTACACCTTC.

The chain recombines TRBV6-5 with TRBJ1-3, with 7 bases aligning to TRBD1. The CDR3 is 15 amino acids. In germline, CDR1 is MNHEY, CDR2 SVGAGI. V lost 5 bases, J lost 2 bases, and 6 bases stayed unmatched. In nucleotides, the CDR3 is TGTGCCAGCAGTCGGGGACAGAAAGCTGGAAACACCATATATTTT. Translation gives CASSRGQKAGNTIYF.

The chain recombines TRBV29-1 with TRBJ2-2; 9 nucleotides line up with TRBD1. Germline V gene data show CDR1 as SQVTM and CDR2 as ANQGSEA. The CDR3 has 14 amino acids. V shed 7 bases, J shed 4 bases, and the junction held 7 bases outside the gene matches. The CDR3 loop reads CSATGTGFTGELFF. The CDR3 nucleotides are TGCAGCGCCACCGGGACAGGGTTCACCGGGGAGCTGTTTTTT.